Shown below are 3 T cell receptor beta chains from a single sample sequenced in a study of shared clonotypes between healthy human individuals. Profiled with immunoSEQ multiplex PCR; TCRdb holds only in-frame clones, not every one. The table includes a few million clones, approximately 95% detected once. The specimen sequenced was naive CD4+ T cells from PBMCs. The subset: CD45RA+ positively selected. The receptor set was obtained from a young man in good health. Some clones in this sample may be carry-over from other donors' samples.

The CDR3 loop reads CATRVSGDTEAFF. CDR3 nucleotide sequence: TGTGCCACCAGGGTGTCTGGAGACACTGAAGCTTTCTTT. The chain has TRBV15 and TRBJ1-1; D is uncertain. CDR1 is LNHNV and CDR2 is YYDKDF in the germline V gene (reference sequence). The CDR3 totals 13 residues. The germline V and J ends were trimmed by 6 bases and 3 bases, with 11 bases remaining between them. Complete variable domain (other parts from reference TRBV15 and TRBJ1-1): DAMVIQNPRYQVTQFGKPVTLSCSQTLNHNVMYWYQQKSSQAPKLLFHYYDKDFNNEADTPDNFQSRRPNTSFCFLDIRSPGLGDTAMYLCATRVSGDTEAFFGQGTRLTVV.

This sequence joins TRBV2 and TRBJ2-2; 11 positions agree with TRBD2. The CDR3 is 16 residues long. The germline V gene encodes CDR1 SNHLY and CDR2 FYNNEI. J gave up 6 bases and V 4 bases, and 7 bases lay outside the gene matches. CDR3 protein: CASSVLAGGESGELFF. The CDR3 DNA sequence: TGTGCCAGCAGTGTTCTAGCGGGAGGTGAATCCGGGGAGCTGTTTTTT. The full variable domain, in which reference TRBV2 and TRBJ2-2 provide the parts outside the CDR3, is EPEVTQTPSHQVTQMGQEVILRCVPISNHLYFYWYRQILGQKVEFLVSFYNNEISEKSEIFDDQFSVERPDGSNFTLKIRSTKLEDSAMYFCASSVLAGGESGELFFGEGSRLTVL.

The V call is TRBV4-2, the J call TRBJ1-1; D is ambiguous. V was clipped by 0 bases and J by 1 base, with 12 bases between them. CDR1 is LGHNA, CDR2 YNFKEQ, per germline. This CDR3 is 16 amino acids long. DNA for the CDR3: TGTGCCAGCAGCCAAGATGGGTGGGAGCGGAACACTGAAGCTTTCTTT. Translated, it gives CASSQDGWERNTEAFF.